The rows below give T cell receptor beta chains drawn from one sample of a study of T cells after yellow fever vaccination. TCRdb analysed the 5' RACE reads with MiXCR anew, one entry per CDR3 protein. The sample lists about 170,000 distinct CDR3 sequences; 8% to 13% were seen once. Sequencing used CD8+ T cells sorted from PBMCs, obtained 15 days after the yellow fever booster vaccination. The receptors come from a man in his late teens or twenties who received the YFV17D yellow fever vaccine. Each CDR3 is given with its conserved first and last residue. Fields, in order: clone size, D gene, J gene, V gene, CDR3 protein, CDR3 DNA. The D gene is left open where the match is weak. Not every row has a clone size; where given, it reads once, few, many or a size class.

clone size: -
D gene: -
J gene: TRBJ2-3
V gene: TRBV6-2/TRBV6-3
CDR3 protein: CASTANTDTQYF
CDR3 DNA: TGTGCCAGCACGGCCAACACAGATACGCAGTATTTT

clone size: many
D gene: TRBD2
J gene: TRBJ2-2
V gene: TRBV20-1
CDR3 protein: CSAVPDSSGGTGELFF
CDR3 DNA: TGCAGTGCAGTCCCTGATTCCAGCGGGGGGACCGGGGAGCTGTTTTTT

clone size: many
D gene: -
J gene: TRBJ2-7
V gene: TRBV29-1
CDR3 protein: CSVEDRIVHEQYF
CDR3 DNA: TGCAGCGTTGAAGATCGGATCGTCCACGAGCAGTACTTC

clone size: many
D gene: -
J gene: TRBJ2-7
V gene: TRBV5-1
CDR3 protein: CASSSTVGGYEQYF
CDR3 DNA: TGCGCCAGCAGCTCTACAGTGGGTGGTTACGAGCAGTACTTC

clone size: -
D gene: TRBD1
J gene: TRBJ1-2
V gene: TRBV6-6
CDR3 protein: CASSFTGTGGANYGYTF
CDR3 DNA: TGTGCCAGCAGTTTCACCGGGACAGGGGGTGCTAACTATGGCTACACCTTC

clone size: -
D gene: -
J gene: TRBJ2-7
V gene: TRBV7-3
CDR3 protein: CASSLDGSSYEQYF
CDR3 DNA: TGTGCCAGCAGCTTAGACGGTAGCTCCTACGAGCAGTACTTC

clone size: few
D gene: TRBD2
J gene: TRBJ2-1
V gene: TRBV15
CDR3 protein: CATSRTRLAGGPSSYNEQFF
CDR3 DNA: TGTGCCACCAGCAGGACCCGACTAGCGGGGGGGCCTAGCTCCTACAATGAGCAGTTCTTC

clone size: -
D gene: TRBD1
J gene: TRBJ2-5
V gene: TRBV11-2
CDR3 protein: CASGTGSETQYF
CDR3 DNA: TGTGCCAGCGGGACAGGGTCGGAGACCCAGTACTTC

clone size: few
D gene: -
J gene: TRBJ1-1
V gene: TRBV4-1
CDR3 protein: CASSQETGSEAFF
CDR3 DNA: TGCGCCAGCAGCCAGGAGACAGGATCCGAAGCTTTCTTT

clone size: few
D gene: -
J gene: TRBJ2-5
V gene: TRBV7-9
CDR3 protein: CASSLPTHDQETQYF
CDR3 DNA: TGTGCCAGCAGCTTGCCGACACATGACCAAGAGACCCAGTACTTC

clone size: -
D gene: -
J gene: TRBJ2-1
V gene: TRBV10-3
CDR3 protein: CAISSGPLLDEQFF
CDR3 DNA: TGTGCCATCAGTTCAGGTCCTCTCCTCGATGAGCAGTTCTTC

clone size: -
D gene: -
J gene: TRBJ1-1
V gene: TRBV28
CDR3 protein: CASASVYGRLLRDTEAFF
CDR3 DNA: TGTGCCAGCGCGTCCGTTTACGGTAGGCTTCTACGGGACACTGAAGCTTTCTTT

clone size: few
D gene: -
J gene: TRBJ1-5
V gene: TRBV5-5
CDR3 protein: CASSSRLAGTLLNQPQHF
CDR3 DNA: TGTGCCAGCAGCTCACGGTTGGCCGGAACCTTACTCAATCAGCCCCAGCATTTT

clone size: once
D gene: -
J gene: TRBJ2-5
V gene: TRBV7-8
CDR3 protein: CASSSRLGYQETQYF
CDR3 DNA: TGTGCCAGCAGCTCTCGACTAGGGTACCAAGAGACCCAGTACTTC

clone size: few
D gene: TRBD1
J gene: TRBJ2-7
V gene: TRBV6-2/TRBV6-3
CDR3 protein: CASSYFGQGYEQYF
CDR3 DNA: TGTGCCAGCAGTTACTTTGGACAGGGCTACGAGCAGTACTTC

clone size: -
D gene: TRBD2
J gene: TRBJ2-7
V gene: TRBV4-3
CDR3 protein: CASSQEAASGGYEQYF
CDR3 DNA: TGCGCCAGCAGCCAAGAGGCGGCTAGCGGGGGTTACGAGCAGTACTTC

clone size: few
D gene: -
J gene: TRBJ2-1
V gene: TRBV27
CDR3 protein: CASSLTVSSYNEQFF
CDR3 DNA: TGTGCCAGCAGTTTAACAGTTAGCTCCTACAATGAGCAGTTCTTC

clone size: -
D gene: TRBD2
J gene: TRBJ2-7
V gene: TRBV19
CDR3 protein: CASSIAGGNYYEQYF
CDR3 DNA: TGTGCCAGTAGTATAGCCGGGGGGAACTACTACGAGCAGTACTTC

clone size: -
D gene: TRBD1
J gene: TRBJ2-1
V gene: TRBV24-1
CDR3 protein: CATSDGDRGSYNEQFF
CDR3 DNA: TGTGCCACCAGTGACGGGGACAGGGGTTCCTACAATGAGCAGTTCTTC

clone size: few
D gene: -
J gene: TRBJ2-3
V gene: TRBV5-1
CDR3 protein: CASSLARTSTDTQYF
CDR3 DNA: TGCGCCAGCAGCTTGGCGAGGACTAGCACAGATACGCAGTATTTT

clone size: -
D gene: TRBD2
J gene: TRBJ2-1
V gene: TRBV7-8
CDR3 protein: CASSQKGLPFNEQFF
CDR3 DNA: TGTGCCAGCAGTCAAAAGGGACTACCTTTTAATGAGCAGTTCTTC

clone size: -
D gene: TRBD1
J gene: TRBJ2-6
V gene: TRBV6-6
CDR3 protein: CASRTGQGPSGANVLTF
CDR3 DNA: TGTGCCAGCAGAACGGGACAGGGGCCCTCTGGGGCCAACGTCCTGACTTTC

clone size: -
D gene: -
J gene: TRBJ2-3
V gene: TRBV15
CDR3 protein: CATSRGGSAADTQYF
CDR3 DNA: TGTGCCACCAGCAGGGGAGGCTCCGCCGCAGATACGCAGTATTTT

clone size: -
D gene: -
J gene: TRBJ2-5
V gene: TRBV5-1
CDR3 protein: CASSLSPGRLGETQYF
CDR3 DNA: TGCGCCAGCAGCTTGTCTCCGGGACGACTAGGCGAGACCCAGTACTTC

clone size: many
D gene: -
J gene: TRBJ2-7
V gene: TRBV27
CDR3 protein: CASSLSGGFPEQYF
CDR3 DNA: TGTGCCAGCAGTTTAAGTGGTGGGTTCCCCGAGCAGTACTTC

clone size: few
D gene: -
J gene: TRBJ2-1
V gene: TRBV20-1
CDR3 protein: CSARDRRGAYNEQFF
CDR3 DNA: TGCAGTGCTAGAGATCGGCGGGGAGCCTACAATGAGCAGTTCTTC

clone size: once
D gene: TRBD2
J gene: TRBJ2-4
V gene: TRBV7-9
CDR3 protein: CASSSTRLLAGADIQYF
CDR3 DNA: TGTGCCAGCAGCTCAACCCGACTTCTAGCGGGGGCTGACATTCAGTACTTC

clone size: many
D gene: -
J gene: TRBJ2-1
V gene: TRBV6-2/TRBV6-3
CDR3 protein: CASSSPYYNEQFF
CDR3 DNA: TGTGCCAGCAGTTCCCCGTATTACAATGAGCAGTTCTTC

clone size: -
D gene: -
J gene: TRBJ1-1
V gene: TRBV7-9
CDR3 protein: CASSLVIRGNTEAFF
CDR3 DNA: TGTGCCAGCAGCTTAGTTATCCGGGGGAACACTGAAGCTTTCTTT

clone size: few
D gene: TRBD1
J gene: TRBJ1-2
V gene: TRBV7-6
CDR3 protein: CASSLAWTGGADGYTF
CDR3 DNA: TGTGCCAGCAGCTTAGCCTGGACAGGGGGCGCGGATGGCTACACCTTC

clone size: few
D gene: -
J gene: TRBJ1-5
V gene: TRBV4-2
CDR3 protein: CASSQDLVQVGQPQHF
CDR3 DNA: TGTGCCAGCAGCCAAGATCTTGTGCAGGTTGGTCAGCCCCAGCATTTT

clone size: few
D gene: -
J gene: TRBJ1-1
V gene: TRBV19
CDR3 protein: CASSISGGQNTEAFF
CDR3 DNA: TGTGCCAGTAGTATTTCTGGGGGGCAGAACACTGAAGCTTTCTTT

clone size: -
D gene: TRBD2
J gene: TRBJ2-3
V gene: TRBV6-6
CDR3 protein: CASSLDSGGVTDTQYF
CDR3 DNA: TGTGCCAGCAGTCTCGATAGCGGGGGGGTCACAGATACGCAGTATTTT

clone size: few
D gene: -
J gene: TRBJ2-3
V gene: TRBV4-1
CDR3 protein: CASSQELRWGSTDTQYF
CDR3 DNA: TGCGCCAGCAGCCAAGAATTAAGGTGGGGGAGCACAGATACGCAGTATTTT

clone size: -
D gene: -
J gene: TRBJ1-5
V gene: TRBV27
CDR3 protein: CASGTYRVEDSNQPQHF
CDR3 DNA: TGTGCCAGCGGGACCTACAGGGTTGAAGATAGCAATCAGCCCCAGCATTTT

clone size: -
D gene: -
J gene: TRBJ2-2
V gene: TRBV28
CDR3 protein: CASSWMNTGELFF
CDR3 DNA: TGTGCCAGCAGTTGGATGAACACCGGGGAGCTGTTTTTT

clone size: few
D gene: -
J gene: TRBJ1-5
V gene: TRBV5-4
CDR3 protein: CASSLEGGAPQHF
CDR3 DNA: TGTGCCAGCAGCTTGGAGGGGGGTGCGCCCCAGCATTTT

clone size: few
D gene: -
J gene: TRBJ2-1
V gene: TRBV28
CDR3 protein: CASNRNHEQFF
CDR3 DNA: TGTGCCAGCAATCGCAACCATGAGCAGTTCTTC

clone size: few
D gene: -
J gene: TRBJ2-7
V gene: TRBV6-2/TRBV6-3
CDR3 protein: CASSYSTVYEQYF
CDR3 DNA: TGTGCCAGCAGTTACTCGACGGTTTACGAGCAGTACTTC

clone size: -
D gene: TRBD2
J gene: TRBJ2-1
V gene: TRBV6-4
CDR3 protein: CASSASGGRNEQFF
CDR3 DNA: TGTGCCAGCTCGGCTAGCGGGGGTCGCAATGAGCAGTTCTTC

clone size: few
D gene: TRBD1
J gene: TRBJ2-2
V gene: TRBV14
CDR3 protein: CASSHTTGLGELFF
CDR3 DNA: TGTGCCAGCAGCCATACGACAGGGCTCGGGGAGCTGTTTTTT